The clone carrying this T cell receptor (beta chain) was recorded only once. The antigen is unknown. This specimen comes from a study of shared clonotypes between healthy human individuals. Study observations and caveats: Among a few donors, approximately 5.4% of naive CD4 clonotypes were found in common.

The V end lost 1 base, the J end lost 2 bases, and 4 bases lay between the germline ends. This CDR3 comprises 13 residues. The germline V gene has CDR1 MGHRA and CDR2 YSYEKL. Each PCR replicate from the sorted subsets contained approximately 0.2 ug DNA, which is some 32,000 T cell genomes. The table came from immunoSEQ multiplex PCR; TCRdb's copy has only in-frame clones and leaves some out. The sample lists around 1.6 million clones, approximately 98% occurring once. The source of this sequence is a man under 40 in good health. The sequenced sample was naive CD4+ T cells sorted from blood. Noted subset: CD45RA+ positively selected. The gene calls are TRBV4-1 and TRBJ2-3; D not resolved. The CDR3 coding sequence is TGCGCCAGCAGCCAAGCTCACACAGATACGCAGTATTTT. Translating gives CASSQAHTDTQYF.